This T cell receptor (beta chain) emerged from a study of T cell repertoires in cytomegalovirus infection. At least ten counts were recorded for this clonotype. Its target is not known. The CDR3 is made up of 15 amino acids. V was pared by 3 bases and J by 0 bases, with 11 bases between. The germline CDR1 and CDR2 sequences are SEHNR and FQNEAQ (reference sequence). TCRdb itself ran the reads through MiXCR, one entry per CDR3 protein. The table has approximately 990,000 distinct CDR3 sequences, 25% to 40% seen once. The sequencing here drew on cultured CD8+ T cells from PBMCs, taken from culture after CMV antigen stimulation. V usage is TRBV7-9 and J usage is TRBJ2-5; the D gene is possibly TRBD1 (6 bases). The origin of this receptor is a human donor in good health (CMV status not recorded). Some clones in this sample may be carry-over from other donors' samples. The CDR3 bases are TGTGCCAGCAGCTTTGGTCAGGGGTACCAAGAGACCCAGTACTTC. Translated: CASSFGQGYQETQYF.